Below, one T cell receptor (beta chain) is given with its context. The antigen is not known. TCRdb processed the reads anew with MiXCR; each CDR3 protein has one entry. The sample has tens of thousands of distinct CDR3 sequences, roughly half seen once. The sample belongs to a study of T cell repertoires in cytomegalovirus infection. Background on the study: Well-studied HLA-B-restricted CMV epitopes were used in the study alongside recently identified HLA-C-restricted ones. Both a matching HLA type and CMV infection were indicated by public TCR beta signatures.

Germline V gene sequence: CDR1 SGHTA, CDR2 FQGTGA. V lost 5 bases and J 0 bases, leaving 11 bases between the germline ends. CDR3 size: 15 residues. General study points: Using cumulative public TCR beta family frequency, the authors identified those who carried CMV together with the relevant HLA.

This specimen was CD8+ T cells from cultured PBMCs, taken from culture after CMV antigen stimulation. This TCR was sampled from a human donor in good health (CMV status not recorded). Some clones in this sample may be carry-over from other donors' samples. This chain links TRBV7-3 with TRBJ2-1, with D unresolved. The CDR3 region has the DNA TGTGCCAGCAGCACTTCGGGCAGCTCCTACAATGAGCAGTTCTTC. This codes for CASSTSGSSYNEQFF.